The rows below give T cell receptor beta chains drawn from one sample of a study of blood T cell repertoires in COVID-19. Assay used: immunoSEQ multiplex PCR; TCRdb lists only in-frame clones, some missing. Among just over 250,000 clones, 80% to 90% were seen once, and the ten largest hold 9.5% to 13%. The sequencing sample was made of peripheral blood. The receptor source for this set is a woman in her 70s with COVID-19, enrolled during active disease. Both conserved end residues are part of each CDR3. The D gene is left open where the match is weak. Rows may omit the clone size; those that give it use once, few, many or a size class.

TRBJ1-2,TRBD1,-,TRBV6-5,14,TGTGCCACAATCCGGGACAGCGAGGGCCATGGCTACACCTTC,CATIRDSEGHGYTF
TRBJ2-1,-,-,TRBV5-4,16,TGTGCCAGCAGCGCGTCAGGGGGGACCCTCTACAATGAGCAGTTCTTC,CASSASGGTLYNEQFF
TRBJ2-3,-,-,TRBV18,17,TGTGCCAGCTCGCAAACAGACAGATCTCCTGGCACAGATACGCAGTATTTT,CASSQTDRSPGTDTQYF
TRBJ2-3,-,-,TRBV24-1,15,TGTGCCACCAGTGGAGGTTCAAGCGCCACAGATACGCAGTATTTT,CATSGGSSATDTQYF
TRBJ2-3,TRBD2,-,TRBV7-9,18,TGTGCCAGCAGCTTTCGCCGGACTAGCAGGCCTAGCACAGATACGCAGTATTTT,CASSFRRTSRPSTDTQYF
TRBJ2-3,-,-,TRBV9,15,TGTGCCAGCAGCGTAGCGGGAACCAGCACAGATACGCAGTATTTT,CASSVAGTSTDTQYF
TRBJ1-3,-,-,TRBV4-1,16,TGCGCCAGCAGCCAAGACGTGTACACCTCTGGAAACACCATATATTTT,CASSQDVYTSGNTIYF
TRBJ2-3,TRBD1,few,TRBV27,13,TGTGCCAGCAGTCGGACAGGGACAGATACGCAGTATTTT,CASSRTGTDTQYF
TRBJ1-2,-,-,TRBV28,14,TGTGCCAGCAGTTTAAGCTTTCTAGCCTATGGCTACACCTTC,CASSLSFLAYGYTF
TRBJ1-2,TRBD1,-,TRBV30,16,TGTGCCTGGAGGAAACCGGGACAGCCTGGAAATCTTGGCTACACCTTC,CAWRKPGQPGNLGYTF
TRBJ1-4,TRBD1,-,TRBV15,17,TGTGCCACCAGCAGAGAAAGAACGACAGGGGGGAATGAAAAACTGTTTTTT,CATSRERTTGGNEKLFF
TRBJ1-5,-,-,TRBV30,13,TGTGCCTGGAGTGCGGACTCGATGCAGCCCCAGCATTTT,CAWSADSMQPQHF
TRBJ2-1,-,-,TRBV27,13,TGTGCCAGCAGTCAATTTAGGGGCGGTGAGCAGTTCTTC,CASSQFRGGEQFF
TRBJ2-7,-,-,TRBV5-1,15,TGCGCCAGCACATCCGGGACACGGTTTAACTACGAGCAGTACTTC,CASTSGTRFNYEQYF
TRBJ1-2,-,-,TRBV2,14,TGTGCCAGCAATCTACAGGGATCTAACTATGGCTACACCTTC,CASNLQGSNYGYTF
TRBJ1-1,TRBD1,once,TRBV7-9,16,TGTGCCAGCAGCCAGAACCCCAGGGGGCCACGGTACGGAGCTTTCTTT,CASSQNPRGPRYGAFF
TRBJ2-7,-,-,TRBV6-4,13,TGTGCCAGCACCCCCTCACTAGGAAACGAGCAGTACTTC,CASTPSLGNEQYF
TRBJ2-7,-,-,TRBV13,14,TGTGCCAGCAGCTTCGGCGACAAAAACTACGAGCAGTACTTC,CASSFGDKNYEQYF
TRBJ2-1,TRBD2,-,TRBV27,15,TGTGCCAGCAGTTTGACAGAGACTAGCGGGAGACAGCAGTTCTTC,CASSLTETSGRQQFF
TRBJ1-5,TRBD1,-,TRBV19,14,TGTGCCAGCGACAGGGAAGGAGTCAGTCAGCCCCAGCATTTT,CASDREGVSQPQHF
TRBJ2-1,-,-,TRBV5-6,15,TGTGCCAGCAGCCCGATGGAGGCCCCCTACAATGAGCAGTTCTTC,CASSPMEAPYNEQFF
TRBJ2-1,TRBD1,-,TRBV5-1,15,TGCGCCAGCAGGTATGCCGGGACAGGGCCAAATGAGCAGTTCTTC,CASRYAGTGPNEQFF
TRBJ2-7,TRBD2,-,TRBV28,17,TGTGCCAGCAGTTTTTGGACTAGCGGCTCCCGGTTCAGCGAGCAGTACTTC,CASSFWTSGSRFSEQYF
TRBJ1-5,TRBD1,-,TRBV12-3/TRBV12-4,12,TGTGCCAGCAGTGAACAGGGGCAGCCCCAGCATTTT,CASSEQGQPQHF
TRBJ1-2,-,-,TRBV5-1,13,TGCGCCAGCAGCTTGGCGGTTAGCTATGGCTACACCTTC,CASSLAVSYGYTF
TRBJ1-3,TRBD1,-,TRBV19,14,TGTGCCAGCACCAGGACAGGGATCGGAAACACCATATATTTT,CASTRTGIGNTIYF
TRBJ1-2,TRBD1,-,TRBV10-3,14,TGTGCCATCAGTGAGTACAGGGGTGACTATGGCTACACCTTC,CAISEYRGDYGYTF
TRBJ1-5,-,-,TRBV30,14,TGTGCCTGGAGTGTACTGGACACCAATCAGCCCCAGCATTTT,CAWSVLDTNQPQHF
TRBJ2-1,TRBD2,-,TRBV11-3,15,TGTGCCAGCAGCCGGAAACTAGCGGGAGGGCATGAGCAGTTCTTC,CASSRKLAGGHEQFF
TRBJ2-2,TRBD2,-,TRBV5-1,14,TGCGCCAGCAGCCCTAGCGGGAACACCGGGGAGCTGTTTTTT,CASSPSGNTGELFF
TRBJ2-5,TRBD2,-,TRBV5-1,13,TGCGCCAGCAGCCGGGAGGGGTCGGAGACCCAGTACTTC,CASSREGSETQYF
TRBJ2-1,TRBD2,-,TRBV3-1/TRBV3-2,14,TGTGCCAGCAGCCAAGGAGGACTAGCTAATGAGCAGTTCTTC,CASSQGGLANEQFF
TRBJ2-7,-,-,TRBV6-5,13,TGTGCCAGCAGCACTACTAGGAGGGACGAGCAGTACTTC,CASSTTRRDEQYF
TRBJ1-5,-,-,TRBV6-6,14,TGTGCCAGCAGTTACTCGACTCTATACGAGCCCCAGCATTTT,CASSYSTLYEPQHF
TRBJ1-4,TRBD1,-,TRBV10-3,13,TGTGCCATCAGGGACAGGGCGGGTGAAAAACTGTTTTTT,CAIRDRAGEKLFF
TRBJ1-1,-,-,TRBV7-3,14,TGTGCCAGCAGCCCGGGGGTAATGAACACTGAAGCTTTCTTT,CASSPGVMNTEAFF
TRBJ1-6,-,-,TRBV5-5,14,TGTGCCAGCAGCGAGCCTGATCAGGGAATCCTCCTCCACTTT,CASSEPDQGILLHF
TRBJ1-5,-,-,TRBV27,15,TGTGCCAGCAGTTTAATGGGGGACTTTAGGCAGCCCCAGCATTTT,CASSLMGDFRQPQHF
TRBJ2-3,-,-,TRBV21-1,16,TGTGCCAGCAGATTGTGGCGGGCGGGAGGTCTAGATACGCAGTATTTT,CASRLWRAGGLDTQYF
TRBJ2-3,-,-,TRBV7-9,15,TGTGCCAGCAGCTTACTAGGGGCTAGCACAGATACGCAGTATTTT,CASSLLGASTDTQYF
TRBJ1-5,-,-,TRBV12-3/TRBV12-4,13,TGTGCCAGCAGTCCTGCCCAGGATCAGCCCCAGCATTTT,CASSPAQDQPQHF